What follows are 20 T cell receptor beta chains derived from one specimen sequenced in a study of beta chain features in type 1 diabetes (dated by TCRdb to the late 2010s). Study-level results and caveats: In all four CD4+ subsets, TCRB CDR3 length was moderately but significantly shorter in type 1 diabetes patients.

The library was produced with the immunoSEQ multiplex PCR assay. The entire isolated RNA was reverse transcribed using the High Capacity cDNA Reverse Transcription Kit, and thus expressed TCRB transcripts were sequenced. Here the immuneACCESS table is served through TCRdb, limited to in-frame sequences with V and J called. Missing clones are a known gap in these copies; in checked studies unresolved V genes cover under half, and the rest lacks a known reason. This sample has roughly 150,000 clones in its table, and 10% of those were observed once. Clones ranked in the top ten supply more than 0.4% of the sample. The antigens these receptors bind are not known. The sample consisted of central memory CD4+ T cells from blood. These receptors all stem from a man aged 25 to 40 with type 1 diabetes.

This clone occurred a few times. The chain joins TRBV19 to TRBJ1-4; no reliable D call. CDR3 length: 15 residues. Germline CDR1 LNHDA, CDR2 SQIVND (reference sequence). Trimming stripped 3 bases from V and 3 bases from J, with 11 bases between. CDR3: CASSMREAANEKLFF. In DNA, the CDR3 is TGTGCCAGTAGTATGCGGGAAGCAGCTAATGAAAAACTGTTTTTT.

Only a few counts were recorded for this clone. The chain carries TRBV6-1 and TRBJ2-1, with 13 bases aligning to TRBD2. The CDR3 sequence is 19 residues long. V gave up 2 bases and J gave up 9 bases; unmatched junction bases: 16. Germline V gene data show CDR1 as MNHNS and CDR2 as SASEGT. The CDR3 spells CASSEWGLAGSGSVFEQFF. Written as DNA, the CDR3 is TGTGCCAGCAGTGAATGGGGACTAGCGGGATCTGGGTCGGTGTTTGAGCAGTTCTTC.

The rearrangement joins TRBV27 to TRBJ2-1; 10 bases are a match to TRBD2. In germline, CDR1 is MNHEY, CDR2 SMNVEV (reference sequence). J gave up 1 base and V 4 bases, and 1 base lay outside the gene matches. The CDR3 extends over 15 amino acids. The CDR3 here is CASSSSGSSYNEQFF. The CDR3 DNA sequence: TGTGCCAGCAGTTCTAGCGGGAGTTCCTACAATGAGCAGTTCTTC.

This chain joins TRBV9 and TRBJ2-2, with 11 bases identical to TRBD2. CDR1 and CDR2 (germline): SGDLS, YYNGEE. The V and J ends lost 5 bases and 6 bases, in that order; junction bases with no gene match: 3. The CDR3 has 14 amino acids. CDR3 loop: CASSELAGAGELFF. For the CDR3, the DNA is TGTGCCAGCAGTGAACTAGCGGGAGCCGGGGAGCTGTTTTTT. Full variable domain (remainder filled in from reference TRBV9 and TRBJ2-2): DSGVTQTPKHLITATGQRVTLRCSPRSGDLSVYWYQQSLDQGLQFLIQYYNGEERAKGNILERFSAQQFPDLHSELNLSSLELGDSALYFCASSELAGAGELFFGEGSRLTVL.

This chain joins TRBV11-2 and TRBJ1-2; D call uncertain. The CDR3 is 15 amino acids. Germline lookup yields CDR1 SGHAT and CDR2 FQNNGV. V lost 5 bases to trimming and J lost 4 bases, with 17 bases between them. CDR3 sequence (DNA): TGTGCCAGCAGCCTACGCGGGTTGCTGGGCTATGGCTACACCTTC. This encodes CASSLRGLLGYGYTF.

This chain links TRBV6-4 with TRBJ2-3; 10 bases are a match to TRBD2. The junction had 7 bases not matched to a gene; V was cut back by 6 bases and J by 4 bases. CDR3 size: 15 residues. The germline V gene has CDR1 MRHNA and CDR2 SNTAGT. The CDR3 nucleotides read TGTGCCAGCAGCGCTAGCGGGAGCAAGCCAGATACGCAGTATTTT. The encoded protein is CASSASGSKPDTQYF.

In this sample, this clone turned up a few times. This chain uses TRBV4-3 with TRBJ2-1, with 9 bases that match TRBD2. There are 15 residues in the CDR3. J gave up 8 bases and V 4 bases, and 9 bases lay outside the gene matches. CDR1 and CDR2 from the germline V gene are LGHNA and YSLEER. The CDR3 sequence: CASSPQGLAVYEQFF. The DNA for the CDR3 is TGCGCCAGCAGCCCCCAGGGACTAGCAGTCTATGAGCAGTTCTTC.

The CDR3 DNA reads as TGTGCCAGCAGCTACGGACAGGGGGATCAGCCCCAGCATTTT. This sequence encodes CASSYGQGDQPQHF. V and J are TRBV7-8 and TRBJ1-5; TRBD1 matches 10 bases. The germline gives CDR1 SGHVS, CDR2 FQNEAQ. This CDR3 spans 14 amino acids. V lost 4 bases, J lost 5 bases, and 2 bases stayed unmatched.

In its sample, this clone was seen a few times. The J gene is TRBJ2-2, the V gene TRBV11-1; 8 bases are shared with TRBD2. Germline values: CDR1 SGHAT, CDR2 FQDESV (reference sequence). CDR3 length: 15 residues. Unmatched junction bases numbered 5, after V lost 8 bases and J lost 0 bases. The CDR3 loop is CASALSGTNTGELFF. In DNA, the CDR3 is TGTGCCAGCGCCCTTAGCGGGACGAACACCGGGGAGCTGTTTTTT.

This clone was detected only a few times. This sequence joins TRBV11-1 and TRBJ2-1; 11 nucleotides line up with TRBD2. CDR3 length equals 17 residues. J lost 5 bases, V lost 5 bases, and 11 bases had no gene match. Germline V gene data show CDR1 as SGHAT and CDR2 as FQDESV (reference sequence). The CDR3 here is CASSPELAGVGHNEQFF. CDR3 sequence (DNA): TGTGCCAGCAGCCCTGAACTAGCGGGAGTCGGCCACAATGAGCAGTTCTTC.

This clone was seen more than once but under ten times. The chain recombines TRBV5-4 with TRBJ2-7; 16 nucleotides agree with TRBD2. The CDR3 has 18 amino acids. CDR1 and CDR2 from the germline V gene are SGHNT and YYREEE (reference sequence). J was trimmed by 2 bases and V by 3 bases; bases with no gene match: 8. CDR3 in DNA: TGTGCCAGCAGCTCGGAGGGACTAGCGGGAGGGCGGGCCTACGAGCAGTACTTC. It encodes CASSSEGLAGGRAYEQYF.

V is TRBV9 and J is TRBJ2-1; maybe TRBD1 (6 bases). The CDR3 spans 12 residues. In germline, CDR1 is SGDLS, CDR2 YYNGEE. V was clipped by 3 bases and J by 7 bases, with 8 bases between them. CDR3 DNA: TGTGCCAGCAGCGGACAGGTTAATGAGCAGTTCTTC. It encodes CASSGQVNEQFF.

The chain combines TRBV5-1 with TRBJ2-1; 7 bases agree with TRBD1. Trimming removed 1 base from V and 1 base from J; junction bases left unmatched: 5. CDR1 SGHRS and CDR2 YFSETQ come from the germline V gene. The CDR3 is made up of 16 amino acids. The CDR3 is CASSLNPTGSYNEQFF. CDR3 in DNA: TGCGCCAGCAGCTTGAACCCGACAGGGTCCTACAATGAGCAGTTCTTC.

This clone was counted between two and nine times. Other DNA sequences in the same sample also yield this CDR3. The CDR3 loop reads CASSYSRSGDTEAFF. The CDR3 region has the DNA TGTGCCAGCAGTTACTCGAGGTCAGGGGATACTGAAGCTTTCTTT. The gene calls are TRBV6-5 and TRBJ1-1, with D possibly matching TRBD1 (6 bases). CDR1 is MNHEY, CDR2 SVGAGI, per germline. The CDR3 length is 15 residues. V was clipped by 0 bases and J by 5 bases, with 13 bases between them.

The chain has TRBV9 and TRBJ2-7, with TRBD2 identical over 11 bases. The ends lost 4 bases at V and 6 bases at J; junction bases unmatched: 6. CDR1 SGDLS and CDR2 YYNGEE come from the germline V gene. The CDR3 spans 14 residues. In DNA form, the CDR3 reads TGTGCCAGCAGCTCCGGGACTAGCGGCACCGAGCAGTACTTC. Protein sequence: CASSSGTSGTEQYF.

The chain couples TRBV7-9 to TRBJ1-2; possibly TRBD1 for D (6 bases). V shed 8 bases and J shed 7 bases, with 11 bases lying between them. CDR1 is SEHNR and CDR2 is FQNEAQ in the germline V gene (reference sequence). The CDR3 is 11 amino acids. CDR3 in DNA: TGTGCCAGCTCAGGGGATGGTGGCTACACCTTC. As protein: CASSGDGGYTF.

This clone was observed a few times. The chain joins TRBV30 to TRBJ1-1, with 7 bases identical to TRBD1. The J segment lost 0 bases and the V segment lost 1 base, leaving 5 bases of the junction unmatched. This CDR3 is built from 15 residues. CDR1 is GTSNPN, CDR2 SVGIG, per germline (reference sequence). This chain's CDR3 is CAWSAGTALNTEAFF. The CDR3, as DNA: TGTGCCTGGAGTGCGGGGACAGCCTTGAACACTGAAGCTTTCTTT. Filled out from reference TRBV30 and TRBJ1-1, the complete variable domain reads SQTIHQWPATLVQPVGSPLSLECTVEGTSNPNLYWYRQAAGRGLQLLFYSVGIGQISSEVPQNLSASRPQDRQFILSSKKLLLSDSGFYLCAWSAGTALNTEAFFGQGTRLTVV.

This clone has only a few counts. The chain joins TRBV7-9 to TRBJ2-1, with D tentatively TRBD2 (5 bases). Germline CDR1 is SEHNR and CDR2 is FQNEAQ (reference sequence). The V gene lost 2 bases and the J gene lost 0 bases, with 8 bases spanning the gap. CDR3 length: 15 amino acids. CDR3 protein: CASSLMGSSYNEQFF. DNA of the CDR3: TGTGCCAGCAGCTTAATGGGGAGCTCCTACAATGAGCAGTTCTTC.

This clone was seen a few times. This sequence joins TRBV7-3 and TRBJ2-7, with D possibly being TRBD2 (5 bases). CDR1 is SGHTA, CDR2 FQGTGA, per germline. The CDR3 is 13 amino acids. The V and J ends lost 3 bases and 0 bases respectively, with 6 bases between them. The CDR3 loop is CASSFAGSYEQYF. CDR3 DNA sequence: TGTGCCAGCAGCTTCGCGGGCTCCTACGAGCAGTACTTC.

The chain combines TRBV21-1 with TRBJ1-2; whether TRBD1, the table's D call, matches the DNA was not checked. TRBV21-1 is annotated as a pseudogene. The CDR3 has 15 residues. DNA of the CDR3: TGTGCCAGCACCAAGACGGGTCAGGGTTTCTATGGCTACACCTTC. Its translation is CASTKTGQGFYGYTF.